A selection of T cell receptor beta chains follows, all from one sample in a study of early T cells in non-severe SARS-CoV-2 infection. MiXCR, applied by TCRdb to the 5' RACE reads, yields one record per CDR3 protein. The sample lists under 95,000 distinct CDR3 sequences, 14% to 15% seen once, with 4.5% to 7% in the top ten. Sequencing was done on a sample of whole blood. The receptors were gathered from an adult who was a healthcare worker with PCR-confirmed SARS-CoV-2 infection or an uninfected control (not recorded which). The CDR3 runs from the conserved cysteine through the conserved F or W. The D gene is left open where the match is weak. Some rows have no size entry. The others give once, few or many, or a class for an expanded clone.

TGTGCCAGCAGTCGAACAGCCGGGACGCGGTACACCTTC CASSRTAGTRYTF TRBJ1-2 TRBV6-5 . .
TGTGCCAGCAGGCCACGGCGGGACACCCCCTACGAGCAGTACTTC CASRPRRDTPYEQYF TRBJ2-7 TRBV6-5 . .
TGTGCCACACGGGGTCTTTGGGATGAGCAGTTCTTC CATRGLWDEQFF TRBJ2-1 TRBV10-3 few .
TGTGCCAGCAGCTTAGAAGGGCCCTACGAGCAGTACTTC CASSLEGPYEQYF TRBJ2-7 TRBV7-9 few .
TGTGCCAGCAGCCCAGGATCCACTGAAGCTTTCTTT CASSPGSTEAFF TRBJ1-1 TRBV25-1 . .
TGTGCCAGCAGCACACAGGCGCTCCCTGACAATGAGCAGTTCTTC CASSTQALPDNEQFF TRBJ2-1 TRBV7-2 few .
TGTGCCAGCAGCTTATTAAGCGGCCTCCAGGAGACCCAGTACTTC CASSLLSGLQETQYF TRBJ2-5 TRBV7-2 few .
TGTGCCAGCAGCTTAGCCCAGAACACCGGGGAGCTGTTTTTT CASSLAQNTGELFF TRBJ2-2 TRBV7-6 medium-sized .
TGTGCCAGCAGCTTCCCCGGGACAGGAGACGAAAAACTGTTTTTT CASSFPGTGDEKLFF TRBJ1-4 TRBV7-2 . TRBD1
TGTGCCAGCAGTTACTCGAGCGGGGGGACGGTTGAGCAGTACTTC CASSYSSGGTVEQYF TRBJ2-7 TRBV6-5 few TRBD2
TGCAGTGCTAGAGACGGGAGGGTCCTAGGGGAGCTGTTTTTT CSARDGRVLGELFF TRBJ2-2 TRBV20-1 . TRBD2
TGCAGCGCCAGACTAGCGGGAGGGCCGGTCGAGCAGTACTTC CSARLAGGPVEQYF TRBJ2-7 TRBV29-1 few TRBD2
TGCGCCAGCAGCCATGGGGGAGAGGGGGATACGCAGTATTTT CASSHGGEGDTQYF TRBJ2-3 TRBV4-1 few .
TGTGCCAGCAGCTTATATGGCGGGAGGGCAGATACGCAGTATTTT CASSLYGGRADTQYF TRBJ2-3 TRBV7-2 . TRBD2
TGTGCCAGCAGAGCAGTAGGGAACACCGGGGAGCTGTTTTTT CASRAVGNTGELFF TRBJ2-2 TRBV12-3/TRBV12-4 few .
TGTGCCAGCAGCCAAGATCACCTCCCCAGGCCGGCCCGACCCCAGTGGGAGACCCAGTACTTC CASSQDHLPRPARPQWETQYF TRBJ2-5 TRBV3-1 . .
TGCAGTGCCCAAGCGCACAGCAACAATCAGCCCCAGCATTTT CSAQAHSNNQPQHF TRBJ1-5 TRBV20-1 few .
TGTGCCAGCAGTTTCTGGCCGCACAACTGGGTAGCGGGAGTAGGATTTTCCTACAATGAGCAGTTCTTC CASSFWPHNWVAGVGFSYNEQFF TRBJ2-1 TRBV27 many TRBD2
TGTGCCAGGCAGGTCGAGCAGTACTTC CARQVEQYF TRBJ2-7 TRBV25-1 few .
TGTGCCAGCAGACCTGGGTTCTTCGGCCTAAATTCACCCCTCCACTTT CASRPGFFGLNSPLHF TRBJ1-6 TRBV6-5 few .
TGTGCCAGCAGTTTGGGGCCTCAGGGTACGCAGTATTTT CASSLGPQGTQYF TRBJ2-3 TRBV12-3/TRBV12-4 few .
TGCGCCAGCAGCTCTTCCCCTAATGGGCGGTTTTCCTCCTACGAGCAGTACTTC CASSSSPNGRFSSYEQYF TRBJ2-7 TRBV5-1 few .
TGTGCCAGCAGACTCCTAGCGGGAGGGCACAATGAGCAGTTCTTC CASRLLAGGHNEQFF TRBJ2-1 TRBV7-9 many TRBD2
TGTGCCAGCAGCCAAGAGCCCGGGACGCAAACTAGCACAGATACGCAGTATTTT CASSQEPGTQTSTDTQYF TRBJ2-3 TRBV3-1 . .
TGCAGCGTTGTACCCCTTGCTAGCTCCTACAATGAGCAGTTCTTC CSVVPLASSYNEQFF TRBJ2-1 TRBV29-1 . .